A selection of T cell receptor beta chains follows, all from one sample in a study of blood T cell repertoires in COVID-19. Some clones are missing from TCRdb's copy, which holds only in-frame ones; the method was immunoSEQ multiplex PCR. The table has 120,000 or so clones, roughly 83% seen once. Sequences were obtained from peripheral blood. The origin of the receptors is a man in his forties with active or convalescent COVID-19. Each CDR3 is given without its conserved first and last residue. The D gene is left open where the match is weak.

V gene	D gene	J gene	CDR3 protein
TRBV4-1	-	TRBJ2-1	ASSQGAGTSYNEQF
TRBV4-1	-	TRBJ2-3	ASSQEGGLGRATDTQY
TRBV5-4	TRBD1	TRBJ1-1	ASSRTGNPEAF
TRBV10-3	TRBD1	TRBJ1-2	AIFAGGTYGYT
TRBV11-1	TRBD1	TRBJ2-5	ASSRTGGVEAQY
TRBV24-1	TRBD1	TRBJ2-6	ATSDRRTGGANVLT
TRBV9	TRBD2	TRBJ2-1	ASSVAAGTSGGRELGQF
TRBV4-3	-	TRBJ2-7	ASSQDTAYGMY
TRBV30	-	TRBJ2-2	AGRSNTGELF
TRBV2	TRBD1	TRBJ1-5	ASSPDRVNQPQH
TRBV7-2	-	TRBJ1-5	ASSLSDWNQPQH
TRBV18	-	TRBJ1-3	ASSPPEGATGNTIY
TRBV7-2	-	TRBJ2-7	ASSHLDQEGEQY
TRBV11-1	-	TRBJ1-1	ASSLDSVRDLAF
TRBV29-1	-	TRBJ1-1	SAAAPEAF
TRBV21-1	-	TRBJ2-3	ASSNRRGPTDTQY
TRBV5-1	TRBD2	TRBJ2-1	ASKEAGGPLDEQF
TRBV5-4	TRBD1	TRBJ2-5	ASSGTAQETQY
TRBV19	TRBD2	TRBJ2-1	ASSIRAGSYNEQF
TRBV12-3/TRBV12-4	-	TRBJ2-4	ASSARQNIQY
TRBV5-8	TRBD1	TRBJ1-1	ASSYTGGTEAF
TRBV27	TRBD2	TRBJ2-3	ASSPVAGLVTDTQY
TRBV5-5	TRBD1	TRBJ2-2	ASRTGSTGELF
TRBV7-2	-	TRBJ1-2	ASSRDPAVGYGYT
TRBV5-6	-	TRBJ1-4	ASSMGGGPEKLF
TRBV19	-	TRBJ1-2	ASSMVVQNGYT
TRBV2	-	TRBJ2-6	ASDNSGANVLT
TRBV5-1	TRBD1	TRBJ2-2	ASTRQGGNTGELF
TRBV5-1	-	TRBJ2-2	ASSLVGREELF
TRBV29-1	-	TRBJ2-5	SATPGGETQY
TRBV6-5	-	TRBJ1-1	ASSYSRGHLNTEAF
TRBV7-9	-	TRBJ1-6	ASSSNRAGSYNSPLH
TRBV19	-	TRBJ1-1	ASKGEVNTEAF
TRBV30	-	TRBJ1-5	AWSRALNQPQH
TRBV27	-	TRBJ1-1	ASSPDGGTEAF
TRBV20-1	-	TRBJ1-1	SASGPGEAF
TRBV5-1	-	TRBJ1-3	ASSLEQGLSGNTIY
TRBV5-1	-	TRBJ1-1	ASSLTQQPSTEAF
TRBV5-6	-	TRBJ1-2	ASSSGAFGYGYT
TRBV6-6	-	TRBJ1-1	ASSYFGEAYSAF
TRBV5-1	TRBD2	TRBJ2-1	ASGVTSGSDEQF
TRBV4-1	TRBD2	TRBJ2-2	ASSRGLAGAGELF
TRBV19	TRBD1	TRBJ2-5	ASSFQQGAVETQY
TRBV10-3	-	TRBJ1-1	AISARDTEAF
TRBV30	TRBD2	TRBJ2-7	AWSVGPSGSSEQY
TRBV5-3	TRBD1	TRBJ1-2	ARSLDRDSLYGYT
TRBV6-1	-	TRBJ1-2	ASSEKGGREGYT
TRBV28	-	TRBJ1-1	ATRVPNTEAF
TRBV7-9	-	TRBJ1-1	ASSSGVAPEAF
TRBV24-1	-	TRBJ1-2	ATSDSMSGRGVSYT
TRBV12-3/TRBV12-4	TRBD1	TRBJ2-7	ASLRDRAGEQY
TRBV9	-	TRBJ2-7	ASSPVPGAYEQY
TRBV6-2/TRBV6-3	-	TRBJ2-5	ASSYPGRGSETQY
TRBV28	-	TRBJ1-5	ASTLGGNGNQPQH
TRBV5-6	TRBD1	TRBJ1-1	ASSPGQGGFLRAF
TRBV3-1/TRBV3-2	-	TRBJ1-4	ASSRGTANEKLF
TRBV9	TRBD1	TRBJ1-2	ASSDFGTGTYGYT
TRBV27	TRBD1	TRBJ2-2	ASRPTGLTTGELF
TRBV2	-	TRBJ1-5	ASREQGGGQPQH